A single count supports the clone carrying this T cell receptor (beta chain). The antigen is undetermined. Specified time point: week 23, last vaccination. Every vaccination contained 300 ug of the mutant IDH1 20-mer peptide and was paired with topical imiquimod. This CDR3 contains 15 residues. CDR1 and CDR2 (germline): KGHSH, LQKENI. Trimming left V 6 bases short and J 0 bases short, with 12 bases between. This entry is derived from a study of a mutant IDH1 vaccine in newly diagnosed glioma. Study at large: Pretreatment consisted of radiotherapy, temozolomide, or both, with most receiving both. Study-wide points: Approximately 93% of patients showed vaccine-induced immune responses across multiple MHC alleles.

This table comes from immunoSEQ multiplex PCR, and its TCRdb copy is limited to in-frame clones, with some not included. The table records 82,000 or so clones, roughly 85% of them present only once. This rearrangement joins TRBV18 to TRBJ1-5; no clear D gene. The origin of this receptor is a young man with glioma. Some clones in this sample may be carry-over from other donors' samples. The sequences come from PBMCs, collected from a glioma patient whose treatment included an IDH1 peptide vaccine. For the CDR3, the DNA is TGTGCCAGCTCGGCGGACGGCCCTAGCAATCAGCCCCAGCATTTT. Its protein product is CASSADGPSNQPQHF.